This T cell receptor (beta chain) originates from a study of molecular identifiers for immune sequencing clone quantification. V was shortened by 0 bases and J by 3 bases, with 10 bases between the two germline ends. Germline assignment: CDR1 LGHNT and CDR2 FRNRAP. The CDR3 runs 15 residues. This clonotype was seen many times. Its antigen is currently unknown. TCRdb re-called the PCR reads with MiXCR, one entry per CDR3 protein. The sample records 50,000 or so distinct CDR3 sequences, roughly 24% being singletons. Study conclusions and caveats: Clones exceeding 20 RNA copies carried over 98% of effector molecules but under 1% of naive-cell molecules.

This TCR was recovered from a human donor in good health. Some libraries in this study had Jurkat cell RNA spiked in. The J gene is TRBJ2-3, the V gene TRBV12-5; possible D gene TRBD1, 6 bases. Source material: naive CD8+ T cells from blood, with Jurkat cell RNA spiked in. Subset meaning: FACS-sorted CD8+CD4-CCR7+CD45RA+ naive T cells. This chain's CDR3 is CASGLVIGQTDTQYF. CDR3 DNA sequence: TGTGCTAGTGGTTTGGTAATCGGACAGACAGATACGCAGTATTTT.